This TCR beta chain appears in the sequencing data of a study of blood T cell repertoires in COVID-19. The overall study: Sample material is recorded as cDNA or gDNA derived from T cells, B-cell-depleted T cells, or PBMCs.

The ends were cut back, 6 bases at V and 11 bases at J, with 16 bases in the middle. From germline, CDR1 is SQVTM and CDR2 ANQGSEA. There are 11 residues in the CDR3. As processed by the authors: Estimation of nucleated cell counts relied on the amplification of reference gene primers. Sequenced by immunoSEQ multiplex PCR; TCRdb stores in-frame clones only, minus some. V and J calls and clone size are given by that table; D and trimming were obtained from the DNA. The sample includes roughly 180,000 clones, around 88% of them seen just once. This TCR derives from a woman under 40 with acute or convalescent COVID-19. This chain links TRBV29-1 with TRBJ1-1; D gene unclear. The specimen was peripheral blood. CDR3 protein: CSVDQVLGAFF. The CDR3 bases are TGCAGCGTGGATCAGGTGCTTGGGGCTTTCTTT.